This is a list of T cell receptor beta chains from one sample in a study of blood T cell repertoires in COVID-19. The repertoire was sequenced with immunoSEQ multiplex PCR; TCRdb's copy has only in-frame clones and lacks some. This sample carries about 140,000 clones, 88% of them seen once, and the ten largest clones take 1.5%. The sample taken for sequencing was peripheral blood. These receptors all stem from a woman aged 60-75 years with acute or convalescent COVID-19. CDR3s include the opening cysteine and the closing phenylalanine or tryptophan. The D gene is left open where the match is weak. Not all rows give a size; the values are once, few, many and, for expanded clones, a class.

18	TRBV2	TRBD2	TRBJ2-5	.	TGTGCCAGCAGTGAAGGGAGACTAGCGGGGGTAGCGGGGGAGACCCAGTACTTC	CASSEGRLAGVAGETQYF
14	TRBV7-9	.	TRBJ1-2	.	TGTGCCAGCAGCTCTACAGGGCCAAACTATGGCTACACCTTC	CASSSTGPNYGYTF
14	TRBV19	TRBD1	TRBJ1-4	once	TGTGCCAGTAGTATCCAGGGGGTTAATGAAAAACTGTTTTTT	CASSIQGVNEKLFF
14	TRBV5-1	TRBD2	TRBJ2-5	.	TGCGCCAGCAGCCCAGCGGGGGCCCAAGAGACCCAGTACTTC	CASSPAGAQETQYF
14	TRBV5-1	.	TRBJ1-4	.	TGCGCCAGCAGCTTGGGACAGGATAATGAAAAACTGTTTTTT	CASSLGQDNEKLFF
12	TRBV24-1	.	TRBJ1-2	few	TGTGCCACCAGTGATACAGGGTATGGCTACACCTTC	CATSDTGYGYTF
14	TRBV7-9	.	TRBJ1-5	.	TGTGCCAGCAGCTTCGGGGGGGCAGAACAGCCCCAGCATTTT	CASSFGGAEQPQHF
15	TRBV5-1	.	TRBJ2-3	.	TGCGCCAGCAGCTCGACAACGTCTAGCACAGATACGCAGTATTTT	CASSSTTSSTDTQYF
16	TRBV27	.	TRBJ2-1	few	TGTGCCAGCAGTTTATGGGCCAGGGGCTCCTACAATGAGCAGTTCTTC	CASSLWARGSYNEQFF
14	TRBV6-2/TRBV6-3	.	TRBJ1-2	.	TGTGCCAGCAGTCCAGGGTGGCGAGGCTATGGCTACACCTTC	CASSPGWRGYGYTF
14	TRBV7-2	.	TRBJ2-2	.	TGTGCCAGCAGCTCCCCTGCGAACACCGGGGAGCTGTTTTTT	CASSSPANTGELFF
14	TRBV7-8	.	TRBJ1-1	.	TGTGCCAGCAGCCACGGGGTGGAGTACACTGAAGCTTTCTTT	CASSHGVEYTEAFF
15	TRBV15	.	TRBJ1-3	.	TGTGCCACCAGCAGAGATCGGGGATCTGGAAACACCATATATTTT	CATSRDRGSGNTIYF
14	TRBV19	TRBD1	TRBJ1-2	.	TGTGCCAGTAGTCCCGGACAGGGGGGTTATGGCTACACCTTC	CASSPGQGGYGYTF
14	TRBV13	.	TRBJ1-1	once	TGTGCCAGCAGCTTGTACGGGGGGAACACTGAAGCTTTCTTT	CASSLYGGNTEAFF
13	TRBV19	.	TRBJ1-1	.	TGTGCCAGTACCTGGCGGGCGGGCACTGAAGCTTTCTTT	CASTWRAGTEAFF
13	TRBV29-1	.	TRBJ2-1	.	TGCAGCGTTGACGCGAACGTTTACAATGAGCAGTTCTTC	CSVDANVYNEQFF
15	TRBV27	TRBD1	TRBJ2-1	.	TGTGCCAGCAGCAAGGGGGACAGCTCCTACAATGAGCAGTTCTTC	CASSKGDSSYNEQFF
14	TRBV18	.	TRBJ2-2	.	TGTGCCAGCTCACCACTGTCGTCCACCGGGGAGCTGTTTTTT	CASSPLSSTGELFF
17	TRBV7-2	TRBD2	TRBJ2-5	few	TGTGCCAGCAGCTTAAGGCCCGCCAGCGGGGGCGGAGAGACCCAGTACTTC	CASSLRPASGGGETQYF
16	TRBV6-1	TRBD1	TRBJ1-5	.	TGTGCCAGCAGTGGCTACCCGGACAGGGGAAATCAGCCCCAGCATTTT	CASSGYPDRGNQPQHF
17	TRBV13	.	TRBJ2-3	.	TGTGCCAGCAGCCTAGTAGTGGCTAGCGATCGCACAGATACGCAGTATTTT	CASSLVVASDRTDTQYF
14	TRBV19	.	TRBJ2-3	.	TGTGCCAGTAAGGACTGGGTTCGTTCCGATACGCAGTATTTT	CASKDWVRSDTQYF
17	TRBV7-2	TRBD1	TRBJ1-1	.	TGTGCCAGCAGCTTAGTAGGAGTCGGGACAGGGGGCACTGAAGCTTTCTTT	CASSLVGVGTGGTEAFF
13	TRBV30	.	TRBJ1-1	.	TGTGCCTGGGCACAGGGTACGAACACTGAAGCTTTCTTT	CAWAQGTNTEAFF
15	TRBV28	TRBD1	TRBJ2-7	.	TGTGCCAGCAGGCCCGGGACAGGGTTTCCCTACGAGCAGTACTTC	CASRPGTGFPYEQYF
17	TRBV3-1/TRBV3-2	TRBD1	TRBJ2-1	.	TGTGCCAGCAGCCGCCCTCCGACAGGGGCTGGGTACAATGAGCAGTTCTTC	CASSRPPTGAGYNEQFF
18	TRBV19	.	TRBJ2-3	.	TGTGCCAGTAGTATTTCCCTACGGTACAGTATCTCCACAGATACGCAGTATTTT	CASSISLRYSISTDTQYF
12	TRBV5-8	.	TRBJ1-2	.	TGTGCCAGCAGCCTGGGCCTGCAGGGCTACACCTTC	CASSLGLQGYTF